Detailed here is one TCR beta chain. Antigen specificity is unknown. This entry belongs to a study of prognosis after radiotherapy for stage I lung cancer. Study as a whole: Tumors proved to be squamous cell carcinoma in 6 to 8 patients and represented adenocarcinoma in approximately twelve.

Overall study findings and caveats: Between patients with and without metastases, TRBV and TRBJ gene usage reportedly differed.

Two-round multiplex PCR amplified TCR beta CDR3 from genomic DNA. Primers specific to each TRBV and TRBJ gene drove first-round PCR. TCRdb analysed the multiplex PCR reads with MiXCR anew, one entry per CDR3 protein. The data show 20,000 to 30,000 distinct CDR3 sequences, about 40% seen once. The source is a donor of 50 years or more with non-small cell lung cancer. This material consisted of PBMCs, taken before or after stereotactic body radiation therapy (not recorded which).

CDR3 loop: CASSLIPGAFGYTF. CDR3 sequence (DNA): TGTGCCAGCAGCTTAATTCCAGGGGCGTTCGGCTACACCTTC. The V gene is TRBV7-2, the J gene TRBJ1-2; TRBD1 is a possible D gene (6 bases). Germline V gene lookup returns CDR1 SGHTA and CDR2 FQGNSA. V lost 2 bases and J lost 8, with 15 bases in between. This CDR3 is built from 14 residues.